This T cell receptor (beta chain) was sequenced for a study of blood T cell repertoires in COVID-19. Overall study context: Samples representing acute and convalescent COVID-19 were sourced from the United States, Italy and Spain.

Looked up from germline, CDR1 is SGHRS and CDR2 is YFSETQ. The CDR3 sequence is 15 residues long. J gave up 1 base and V 4 bases, and 4 bases lay outside the gene matches. How the authors handled the data: Reference gene primer amplification gave estimated nucleated cell counts. The table came from immunoSEQ multiplex PCR; TCRdb's copy has only in-frame clones and leaves some out. V, J and clone size reflect that table, while D and trimming were determined from the DNA. The table lists about 99,000 clones, approximately 90% of them singletons. Sequenced: peripheral blood. The sequence was obtained from a man aged 50 or older in a cohort sampled during active COVID-19. V and J are TRBV5-1 and TRBJ1-2; 10 nucleotides agree with TRBD1. The CDR3 is CASSLWTGGNYGYTF. Here the CDR3 DNA reads TGCGCCAGCAGCCTATGGACAGGGGGTAACTATGGCTACACCTTC.